Presented here are 23 T cell receptor beta chains from one specimen sequenced in a study of blood T cell repertoires in COVID-19 (dated by TCRdb to about 2020). Receptor amplification or capture employed the immunoSEQ multiplex PCR assay. Drawn from immuneACCESS, this table holds only the in-frame rearrangements with V and J called that TCRdb kept. Clones are partly lost; checked studies trace under half to an unresolved V gene and leave the rest unexplained. This sample is represented by tens of thousands of clones; approximately 82% of them were singletons. The top ten hold around 10% of the sample. The specimen was peripheral blood. All receptors come from a human donor in a cohort sampled during active COVID-19.

This chain links TRBV19 with TRBJ2-1, with TRBD2 identical over 9 bases. CDR1 and CDR2 from the germline V gene are LNHDA and SQIVND (reference sequence). CDR3 length: 19 residues. V shed 3 bases and J 4 bases; nucleotides not matched to a gene: 16. Here the CDR3 DNA reads TGTGCCAGTAGTATTAGCCGGACTAGCGCTTCGGGATCATACAATGAGCAGTTCTTC. Translating it yields CASSISRTSASGSYNEQFF.

The CDR3 spells CASSLGGQGESPLHF. The CDR3 nucleotides are TGCGCCAGCAGCTTGGGGGGACAGGGGGAATCACCCCTCCACTTT. The V and J genes are TRBV5-1 and TRBJ1-6; 11 bases line up with TRBD1. Germline trimming cut 0 bases from V and 10 bases from J; bases unmatched to any gene: 3. The CDR3 sequence is 15 residues long. Germline V gene data show CDR1 as SGHRS and CDR2 as YFSETQ.

This clone was picked up one time. The chain combines TRBV5-1 with TRBJ2-1, with 12 bases fitting TRBD1. CDR3 length: 16 residues. V lost 4 bases, J lost 10 bases, and 12 bases stayed unmatched. CDR1 SGHRS and CDR2 YFSETQ come from the germline V gene. The CDR3 loop is CASSLAGTGGLGEQFF. The CDR3 nucleotides are TGCGCCAGCAGCCTAGCCGGGACAGGGGGCTTAGGAGAGCAGTTCTTC. The whole variable domain, filled in from reference TRBV5-1 and TRBJ2-1, reads KAGVTQTPRYLIKTRGQQVTLSCSPISGHRSVSWYQQTPGQGLQFLFEYFSETQRNKGNFPGRFSGRQFSNSRSEMNVSTLELGDSALYLCASSLAGTGGLGEQFFGPGTRLTVL.

The chain joins TRBV11-3 to TRBJ2-2; the match to TRBD1 covers 7 bases. V dropped 1 base and J dropped 4; count of bases not matched to a gene: 3. In germline, CDR1 is SGHNT, CDR2 YENEEA. There are 15 residues in the CDR3. The CDR3: CASSLGPGGTGELFF. As DNA, the CDR3 is TGTGCCAGCAGCTTAGGCCCAGGGGGCACCGGGGAGCTGTTTTTT.

This clone appeared a few times. The J gene is TRBJ1-1, the V gene TRBV10-1; 11 positions agree with TRBD1. V was clipped by 6 bases and J by 2 bases; unmatched bases: 14. The CDR3 sequence is 18 residues long. Germline lookup yields CDR1 WNHNN and CDR2 SYGVQD (reference sequence). The CDR3 loop reads CASSLSPPGQGVNTEAFF. The CDR3, as DNA: TGCGCCAGCAGCTTATCCCCTCCGGGACAGGGGGTAAACACTGAAGCTTTCTTT.

The chain links TRBV2 to TRBJ2-5, with D perhaps TRBD1 (5 bases). The CDR3 is 13 amino acids. Trimming took 2 bases from V and 2 from J, leaving 6 bases between them. The germline gives CDR1 SNHLY, CDR2 FYNNEI. In nucleotides, the CDR3 is TGTGCCAGCAGTGAAAACAGGCAAGAGACCCAGTACTTC. It yields the protein CASSENRQETQYF.

A single count supports this clone. V usage is TRBV5-1 and J usage is TRBJ1-4, with D possibly being TRBD1 (6 bases). From germline, CDR1 is SGHRS and CDR2 YFSETQ. The CDR3 contains 13 residues. Deletions cut 0 bases from V and 7 bases from J, with 7 bases between. CDR3 in DNA: TGCGCCAGCAGCTTGGCCAGGGGTGAAAAACTGTTTTTT. Its protein is CASSLARGEKLFF. Supplemented by reference TRBV5-1 and TRBJ1-4, the full variable domain reads KAGVTQTPRYLIKTRGQQVTLSCSPISGHRSVSWYQQTPGQGLQFLFEYFSETQRNKGNFPGRFSGRQFSNSRSEMNVSTLELGDSALYLCASSLARGEKLFFGSGTQLSVL.

This clone was seen once. This chain uses TRBV7-2 with TRBJ1-2; 7 positions match TRBD1. CDR3 length: 14 residues. Germline V gives CDR1 SGHTA, CDR2 FQGNSA. V was pared by 1 base and J by 8 bases, with 7 bases of the junction left unmatched. This CDR3 reads CASSLVPQGVGYTF. DNA of the CDR3: TGTGCCAGCAGCTTAGTGCCCCAGGGGGTGGGCTACACCTTC.

This sequence joins TRBV29-1 and TRBJ2-2; 11 bases align to TRBD1. This CDR3 spans 14 amino acids. Germline V gene data show CDR1 as SQVTM and CDR2 as ANQGSEA. J gave up 6 bases and V 4 bases, and 4 bases lay outside the gene matches. The CDR3 reads CSVVDRGPSGELFF. CDR3 sequence (DNA): TGCAGCGTTGTGGACAGGGGGCCGTCCGGGGAGCTGTTTTTT.

The J gene is TRBJ1-4, the V gene TRBV18; a possible D gene is TRBD1 (5 bases). The CDR3 runs 18 residues. Trimming cost V 3 bases and J 0 bases, with 17 bases left between them. In germline, CDR1 is KGHSH, CDR2 LQKENI. Here the CDR3 DNA reads TGTGCCAGCTCACCTCTGGGGCCATCAATTGCAACTAATGAAAAACTGTTTTTT. Protein: CASSPLGPSIATNEKLFF.

This sequence joins TRBV7-9 and TRBJ2-1, with 7 bases that match TRBD1. Unmatched junction bases numbered 9, after V lost 5 bases and J lost 5 bases. From germline, CDR1 is SEHNR and CDR2 FQNEAQ (reference sequence). The CDR3 is 15 amino acids. The chain's CDR3 is CASSPRQGLDNEQFF. CDR3 coding DNA: TGTGCCAGCAGCCCCCGACAGGGTTTGGACAATGAGCAGTTCTTC. The variable domain in full, with the rest retrieved from reference TRBV7-9 and TRBJ2-1, is DTGVSQNPRHKITKRGQNVTFRCDPISEHNRLYWYRQTLGQGPEFLTYFQNEAQLEKSRLLSDRFSAERPKGSFSTLEIQRTEQGDSAMYLCASSPRQGLDNEQFFGPGTRLTVL.

The V gene is TRBV28, the J gene TRBJ1-2; no clear D gene. V lost 5 bases and J 1 base, leaving 8 bases between the germline ends. The CDR3 runs to 13 residues. Germline CDR1 and CDR2: MDHEN and SYDVKM. CDR3 protein: CASSPAGNYGYTF. The DNA of the CDR3 is TGTGCCAGCAGTCCCGCGGGTAACTATGGCTACACCTTC.

The J gene is TRBJ1-1, the V gene TRBV6-2 or TRBV6-3; D unclear. The CDR3 spans 11 residues. The germline V and J ends were trimmed by 0 bases and 8 bases, with 4 bases remaining between them. CDR1 is MNHEY, CDR2 SVGEGT, per germline. The CDR3 DNA follows: TGTGCCAGCAGTTACTCGAGGGAAGCTTTCTTT. Amino acid sequence: CASSYSREAFF.

V is TRBV9 and J is TRBJ1-1, with 8 bases fitting TRBD1. CDR3 length: 17 residues. Unmatched junction bases numbered 12, after V lost 4 bases and J lost 1 base. CDR1 is SGDLS, CDR2 YYNGEE, per germline. CDR3 sequence reads: CASSHRQGKSGNTEAFF. In nucleotides, the CDR3 is TGTGCCAGCAGCCACCGACAGGGGAAGTCGGGGAACACTGAAGCTTTCTTT.

This sequence joins TRBV18 and TRBJ1-2, with TRBD1 as a possible D gene (5 bases). The CDR3 runs to 13 residues. Germline loops: CDR1 KGHSH, CDR2 LQKENI. The germline V and J ends were trimmed by 3 bases and 8 bases, with 13 bases remaining between them. The CDR3 is CASSPQGGFGYTF. The CDR3 coding sequence is TGTGCCAGCTCACCGCAGGGTGGTTTCGGCTACACCTTC.

The genes are TRBV5-1 and TRBJ2-3, with 12 nucleotides matching TRBD2. CDR3 length: 17 amino acids. Trimming removed 0 bases from V and 4 bases from J; junction bases left unmatched: 6. Germline V gives CDR1 SGHRS, CDR2 YFSETQ. CDR3 sequence reads: CASSLEGTSGRPDTQYF. CDR3 in DNA: TGCGCCAGCAGCTTGGAAGGGACTAGCGGGCGCCCAGATACGCAGTATTTT.

This rearrangement joins TRBV11-2 to TRBJ1-1, with no clear D. Germline loops: CDR1 SGHAT, CDR2 FQNNGV. The germline V and J ends were trimmed by 1 base and 8 bases, with 11 bases remaining between them. This CDR3 has 13 amino acids. The CDR3 reads CASSLAPRQEAFF. DNA of the CDR3: TGTGCCAGCAGCTTAGCGCCGAGGCAGGAAGCTTTCTTT.

The J gene is TRBJ1-1, the V gene TRBV11-2, with a tentative D call TRBD1 (5 bases). The CDR3 is 15 amino acids. CDR1 and CDR2 (germline): SGHAT, FQNNGV. Trimming shortened V by 3 bases and J by 0 bases, and 11 bases separated the two germline ends. The CDR3 DNA sequence: TGTGCCAGCAGCTTGGCAGGGACTATGAACACTGAAGCTTTCTTT. Amino acids: CASSLAGTMNTEAFF.

This clone was recorded once. The rearrangement links TRBV7-3 to TRBJ1-1, with a tentative D call TRBD1 (5 bases). This CDR3 has 13 amino acids. V lost 8 bases and J 3 bases, leaving 13 bases between the germline ends. Germline CDR1 and CDR2: SGHTA and FQGTGA. The CDR3 loop reads CASRDSGYTEAFF. CDR3 nucleotides: TGTGCCAGCCGGGACTCGGGATACACTGAAGCTTTCTTT.

The chain has TRBV10-2 and TRBJ1-4; D remains unclear. The CDR3 is 15 residues long. Germline lookup yields CDR1 WSHSY and CDR2 SAAADI. V was trimmed by 2 bases and J by 1 base, leaving 8 bases between them. CDR3 bases: TGCGCCAGCAGTGAGCCGGGGTTAACTAATGAAAAACTGTTTTTT. Residues: CASSEPGLTNEKLFF.

This clone was picked up a small number of times. The rearrangement joins TRBV11-2 to TRBJ1-2; 9 positions match TRBD1. With V trimmed by 1 base and J by 2 bases, 2 bases remained unmatched. Germline V CDR1 and CDR2: SGHAT, FQNNGV. This CDR3 contains 15 residues. CDR3 region: CASSLAGTGNYGYTF. The CDR3 coding sequence is TGTGCCAGCAGCTTAGCCGGGACAGGGAACTATGGCTACACCTTC.

The chain couples TRBV20-1 to TRBJ2-4; no reliable D call. The ends were cut back, 3 bases at V and 0 bases at J, with 9 bases in the middle. The CDR3 loop spans 14 amino acids. The germline V gene has CDR1 DFQATT and CDR2 SNEGSKA (reference sequence). This CDR3 reads CSASNPIAKNIQYF. The CDR3 DNA reads as TGCAGTGCTAGTAACCCTATAGCCAAAAACATTCAGTACTTC.

The chain recombines TRBV7-9 with TRBJ1-2, with 8 positions matching TRBD1. Germline CDR1 SEHNR, CDR2 FQNEAQ (reference sequence). The CDR3 length is 15 residues. After removal of 5 bases from V and 6 bases from J, the junction contained 11 bases not matched to a gene. CDR3 loop: CASSTWDRIDDGYTF. The CDR3 coding sequence is TGTGCCAGCAGCACGTGGGACAGGATCGATGATGGCTACACCTTC.